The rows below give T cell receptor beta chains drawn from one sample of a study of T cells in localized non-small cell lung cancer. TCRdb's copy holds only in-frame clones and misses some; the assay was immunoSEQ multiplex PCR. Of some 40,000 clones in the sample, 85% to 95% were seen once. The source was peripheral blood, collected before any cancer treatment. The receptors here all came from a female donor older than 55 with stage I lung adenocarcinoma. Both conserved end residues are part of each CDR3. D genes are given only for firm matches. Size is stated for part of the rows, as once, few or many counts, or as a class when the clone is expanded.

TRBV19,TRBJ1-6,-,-,CASSISVGGSSYNSPLHF,TGTGCCAGTAGTATCAGCGTCGGAGGGAGCTCCTATAATTCACCCCTCCACTTT
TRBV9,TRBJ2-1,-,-,CASSPLRLGGDEQFF,TGTGCCAGCAGCCCTCTCCGACTAGGGGGCGATGAGCAGTTCTTC
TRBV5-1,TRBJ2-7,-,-,CASSPGTHRYEQYF,TGCGCCAGCAGCCCAGGGACCCACAGGTACGAGCAGTACTTC
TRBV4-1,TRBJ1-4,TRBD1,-,CASSQEGGDWATNEKLFF,TGCGCCAGCAGCCAAGAAGGGGGCGATTGGGCAACTAATGAAAAACTGTTTTTT
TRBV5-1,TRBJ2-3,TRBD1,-,CASGPTGGTSDTQYF,TGCGCCAGCGGGCCAACAGGGGGGACCTCAGATACGCAGTATTTT
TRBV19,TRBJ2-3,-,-,CASTSERHRDTQYF,TGTGCCAGTACCTCCGAGCGACACCGGGATACGCAGTATTTT
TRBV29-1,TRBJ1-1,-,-,CSVGRMSLNTEAFF,TGCAGCGTGGGGAGGATGTCACTGAACACTGAAGCTTTCTTT
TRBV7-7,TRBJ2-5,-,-,CASSATGTETQYF,TGTGCTAGCAGCGCCACAGGGACAGAGACCCAGTACTTC
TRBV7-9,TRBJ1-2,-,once,CASSWDGYTF,TGTGCCAGCAGCTGGGACGGCTACACCTTC
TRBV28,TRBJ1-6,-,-,CASRERGRENSPLHF,TGTGCCAGCAGAGAGAGGGGCAGGGAAAATTCACCCCTCCACTTT
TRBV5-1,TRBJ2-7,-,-,CASSLEGGQKTYEQYF,TGCGCCAGCAGCTTGGAGGGGGGACAGAAAACCTACGAGCAGTACTTC
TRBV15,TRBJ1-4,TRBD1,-,CATSSHGTVDEKLFF,TGTGCCACCAGCAGCCACGGGACAGTGGACGAAAAACTGTTTTTT
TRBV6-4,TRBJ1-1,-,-,CAREAGTEAFF,TGTGCCAGAGAAGCAGGGACTGAAGCTTTCTTT
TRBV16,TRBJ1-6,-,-,CASSDRSSYNSPLHF,TGTGCCAGCAGCGACCGGAGCTCCTATAATTCACCCCTCCACTTT
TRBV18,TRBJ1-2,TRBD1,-,CASSPEDRGNYGYTF,TGTGCCAGCTCACCGGAGGACAGGGGAAACTATGGCTACACCTTC
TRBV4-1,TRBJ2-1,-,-,CASSQERGTSGNEQFF,TGCGCCAGCAGTCAAGAAAGGGGTACTAGTGGCAATGAGCAGTTCTTC
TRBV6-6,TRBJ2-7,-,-,CASSYTGLSYEQYF,TGTGCCAGCAGTTACACCGGCCTCTCCTACGAGCAGTACTTC
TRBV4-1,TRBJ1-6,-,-,CASSQDALDNSPLHF,TGCGCCAGCAGCCAAGATGCGCTTGATAATTCACCCCTCCACTTT
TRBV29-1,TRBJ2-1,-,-,CSVGAGGNEQFF,TGCAGCGTTGGGGCAGGGGGGAATGAGCAGTTCTTC
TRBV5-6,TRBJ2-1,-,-,CASSLITSQTNEQFF,TGTGCCAGCAGCTTGATCACTAGCCAAACGAATGAGCAGTTCTTC
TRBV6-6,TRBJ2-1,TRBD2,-,CASRSDPTSGGAQFF,TGTGCCAGCAGATCCGATCCGACTAGCGGGGGGGCACAGTTCTTC
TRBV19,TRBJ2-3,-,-,CASSPTGIPSTDTQYF,TGTGCCAGTAGCCCAACTGGGATTCCTAGCACAGATACGCAGTATTTT
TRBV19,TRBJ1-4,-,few,CASSIQGEKLFF,TGTGCCAGTAGTATCCAGGGAGAAAAACTGTTTTTT
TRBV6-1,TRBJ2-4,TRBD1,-,CAIADRAYIIQYF,TGTGCCATCGCGGACAGGGCTTATATCATTCAGTACTTC
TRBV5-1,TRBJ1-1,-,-,CASSPRGGMTEAFF,TGCGCCAGCAGCCCGAGGGGGGGAATGACTGAAGCTTTCTTT
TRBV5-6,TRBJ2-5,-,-,CASSSVETQYF,TGTGCCAGCAGCTCGGTCGAGACCCAGTACTTC
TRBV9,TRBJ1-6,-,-,CATSPTSYNSPLHF,TGTGCCACCTCTCCGACCTCCTATAATTCACCCCTCCACTTT
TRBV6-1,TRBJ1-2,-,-,CASSEYVWSNYGYTF,TGTGCCAGCAGTGAATACGTGTGGTCTAACTATGGCTACACCTTC
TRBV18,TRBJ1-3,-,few,CASSVGISGNTIYF,TGTGCCAGCTCCGTGGGGATCTCTGGAAACACCATATATTTT
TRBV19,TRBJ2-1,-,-,CASSIIFGTGYNEQFF,TGTGCCAGTAGTATTATTTTCGGGACGGGTTACAATGAGCAGTTCTTC
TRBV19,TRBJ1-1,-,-,CASSISPNTEAFF,TGTGCCAGTAGTATTTCTCCGAACACTGAAGCTTTCTTT
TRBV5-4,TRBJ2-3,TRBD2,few,CASSLTAGGAWDTQYF,TGTGCCAGCAGCTTGACGGCCGGGGGGGCATGGGATACGCAGTATTTT
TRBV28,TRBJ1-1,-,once,CASPSGGLLGPRTEAFF,TGTGCCAGCCCGTCCGGGGGGCTGTTAGGCCCCAGGACTGAAGCTTTCTTT
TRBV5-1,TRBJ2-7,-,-,CASSLVVSYEQYF,TGCGCCAGCAGCTTGGTGGTATCCTACGAGCAGTACTTC
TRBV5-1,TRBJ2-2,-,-,CASSLGHLNTGELFF,TGCGCCAGCAGCTTGGGGCACCTGAACACCGGGGAGCTGTTTTTT
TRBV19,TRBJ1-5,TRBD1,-,CASSISGQGDQPQHF,TGTGCCAGTAGTATATCGGGACAGGGGGATCAGCCCCAGCATTTT
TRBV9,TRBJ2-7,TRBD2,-,CASSVGGGAGGPSYEQYF,TGTGCCAGCAGCGTAGGAGGGGGAGCGGGGGGGCCTTCCTACGAGCAGTACTTC
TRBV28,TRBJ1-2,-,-,CASSLIGYGYTF,TGTGCCAGCAGTCTGATAGGCTATGGCTACACCTTC
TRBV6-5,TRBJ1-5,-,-,CASGRRGGNQPQHF,TGTGCCAGCGGGCGGCGGGGGGGAAATCAGCCCCAGCATTTT
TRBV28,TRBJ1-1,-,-,CASSRPSRPEAFF,TGTGCCAGCAGCCGCCCCTCGAGGCCTGAAGCTTTCTTT
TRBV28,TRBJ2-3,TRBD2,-,CASSLSGGGSTDTQYF,TGTGCCAGCAGTTTATCGGGGGGAGGTAGCACAGATACGCAGTATTTT
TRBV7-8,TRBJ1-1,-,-,CASSLGAGRAFF,TGTGCCAGCAGCTTAGGAGCTGGGAGAGCTTTCTTT
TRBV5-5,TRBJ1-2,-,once,CASRSDRPYGYTF,TGTGCCAGCAGATCTGACAGGCCTTATGGCTACACCTTC